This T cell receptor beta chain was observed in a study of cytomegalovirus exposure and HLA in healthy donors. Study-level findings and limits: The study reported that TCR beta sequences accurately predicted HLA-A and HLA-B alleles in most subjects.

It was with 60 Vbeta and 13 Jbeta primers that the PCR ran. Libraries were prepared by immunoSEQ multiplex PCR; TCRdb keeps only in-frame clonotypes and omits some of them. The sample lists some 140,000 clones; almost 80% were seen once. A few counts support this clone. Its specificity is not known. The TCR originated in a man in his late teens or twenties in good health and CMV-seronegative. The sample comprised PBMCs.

The CDR3 DNA follows: TGTGCCAGCAGTCATCGACAGGGCTTTGAAGCTTTCTTT. It encodes CASSHRQGFEAFF. The V gene is TRBV6-5, the J gene TRBJ1-1; TRBD1 aligns across 7 bases. V dropped 5 bases and J dropped 7; count of bases not matched to a gene: 7. Germline loops: CDR1 MNHEY, CDR2 SVGAGI. The CDR3 is 13 residues long.